This entry features one TCR beta chain sequence. Its cognate antigen is unknown. Nominally healthy donors were sampled, though unrecorded immune exposures were likely. Researchers ran the PCR with 60 Vbeta and 13 Jbeta primers. Assay used: immunoSEQ multiplex PCR; TCRdb lists only in-frame clones, some missing. The data hold around 130,000 clones, with around 80% observed a single time. These data originate in a study of cytomegalovirus exposure and HLA in healthy donors. Trimming took 1 base from V and 7 from J; bases not matched to a gene: 10. Germline CDR1 is LGHNT and CDR2 is FRNRAP. The length of the CDR3 is 15 residues. Study findings and constraints: It emerged from a later analysis that several of the most significant clusters appeared to be linked to common viral pathogens. TRBV6-2, TRBV6-3 and other indistinguishable V segments were excluded.

The specimen sequenced was PBMCs. The clonotype comes from a boy aged 2 to 9 in good health and CMV-seronegative. The chain uses TRBV12-5 and TRBJ2-7; 7 bases match TRBD2. CDR3 sequence: CASGLASAGGKEQYF. The CDR3 bases are TGTGCTAGTGGTTTGGCCTCCGCCGGGGGGAAGGAGCAGTACTTC.